The clone carrying this T cell receptor (beta chain) has a count of ten or more. What it binds is not known. TCRdb re-called clones from the PCR reads using MiXCR. Found here are 80,000 to 85,000 clones, about 12% of them singletons; the top ten hold about 10%. This CDR3 contains 14 residues. The V and J ends lost 3 bases and 5 bases, in that order; junction bases with no gene match: 4. Germline-derived CDR1 and CDR2 are SGHRS and YFSETQ. The sample is drawn from a study of metastatic and nonmetastatic thyroid tumors. Overall study: Comparative analysis of repertoires was undertaken across blood and tumor or nodule tissue obtained from malignant and benign thyroid patients. Study findings and constraints: Malignant tumors reportedly showed significantly higher TCR beta diversity than benign nodules in both blood and tumor.

No treatment had been given to any patient before thyroid surgery. The chain joins TRBV5-1 to TRBJ2-1; TRBD1 matches 8 bases. The source of this sequence is a female donor with papillary thyroid cancer or a benign thyroid nodule (not recorded which). Some clones in this sample may be carry-over from other donors' samples. Source material: tumor tissue. CDR3 DNA sequence: TGCGCCAGCAGCTCCACGGGACAGGACAATGAGCAGTTCTTC. This gives the protein CASSSTGQDNEQFF. Full variable domain (missing parts from reference TRBV5-1 and TRBJ2-1): KAGVTQTPRYLIKTRGQQVTLSCSPISGHRSVSWYQQTPGQGLQFLFEYFSETQRNKGNFPGRFSGRQFSNSRSEMNVSTLELGDSALYLCASSSTGQDNEQFFGPGTRLTVL.